This is a list of T cell receptor beta chains from one sample in a study of long-term antiretroviral therapy in people with HIV. The assay was immunoSEQ multiplex PCR, and TCRdb's table has in-frame clones only and misses some. The data show 25,000 to 35,000 clones, roughly three quarters seen once. This material consisted of unsorted PBMCs, taken 3.1 years after starting antiretroviral therapy. Every receptor here comes from a woman aged 45-65 years with HIV. The CDR3 runs from the conserved cysteine through the conserved F or W. The D gene is left open where the match is weak. Rows give clone size only sometimes, using once, few, many, or a class for an expanded clone.

v_gene	d_gene	j_gene	abundance	CDR3nt	CDR3aa
TRBV27	NA	TRBJ1-3	NA	TGTGCCAGCAGTTCTTCCCCTGGGGACAAACGAATATATTTT	CASSSSPGDKRIYF
TRBV2	TRBD2	TRBJ2-1	NA	TGTGCCAGCAGCTTAAGGACTAGCAGCCCGGACAACAATGAGCAGTTCTTC	CASSLRTSSPDNNEQFF
TRBV5-4	NA	TRBJ1-2	medium-sized	TGTGCCAGCAGCATCCGGGCTTCCCCCCAAGGCTACACCTTC	CASSIRASPQGYTF
TRBV9	TRBD1	TRBJ2-7	NA	TGTGCCAGCAGTACAGGGGGCTACGAGCAGTACTTC	CASSTGGYEQYF
TRBV27	NA	TRBJ1-6	NA	TGTGCCAGCAGTTTATCTTCTCTGAATTCACCCCTCCACTTT	CASSLSSLNSPLHF
TRBV4-1	TRBD1	TRBJ1-1	NA	TGCGCCAGCAGCCAAGATCAAGGGGGCCGGGCTGAAGCTTTCTTT	CASSQDQGGRAEAFF
TRBV19	TRBD1	TRBJ1-5	NA	TGTGCCAGTAGTCCCCAGGTAGGGGGCTGGCAGCCCCAGCATTTT	CASSPQVGGWQPQHF
TRBV5-1	NA	TRBJ2-3	NA	TGCGCCAGCAGCTGGGGGGACACATTCACAGATACGCAGTATTTT	CASSWGDTFTDTQYF
TRBV7-9	NA	TRBJ1-4	NA	TGTGCCAGCAGCTTAGACGAGGGCTGGACTAATGAAAAACTGTTTTTT	CASSLDEGWTNEKLFF
TRBV2	TRBD1	TRBJ1-5	NA	TGTGCCAGCAGTGGGATGACAGGGGCCCAGCCCCAGCATTTT	CASSGMTGAQPQHF
TRBV5-1	TRBD1	TRBJ1-1	NA	TGCGCCAGCAGCTTGGGACAGGGGGTTTTAGGTGAAGCTTTCTTT	CASSLGQGVLGEAFF
TRBV7-8	TRBD1	TRBJ1-2	NA	TGTGCCAGCAGCCCAGGACAGGGTTTAGGCGGCTACACCTTC	CASSPGQGLGGYTF
TRBV9	NA	TRBJ1-1	NA	TGTGCCAGCAGCACTTCCGGGACCCGCGCTGAAGCTTTCTTT	CASSTSGTRAEAFF
TRBV10-3	NA	TRBJ1-1	NA	TGTGCCATCAGTGAGCGGGACGGAGACACTGAAGCTTTCTTT	CAISERDGDTEAFF
TRBV13	TRBD1	TRBJ2-7	once	TGTGCCAGCAGCAACCCGGCCGGGACAGGCGTGACCTACGAGCAGTACTTC	CASSNPAGTGVTYEQYF
TRBV10-2	NA	TRBJ1-2	NA	TGCGCCAGCAGTGGGACAGAGGGTGGCTACACCTTC	CASSGTEGGYTF
TRBV2	TRBD2	TRBJ2-5	NA	TGTGCCAGCAGTGACTGGCTAGCGGGGAAGACCCAGTACTTC	CASSDWLAGKTQYF
TRBV5-5	TRBD2	TRBJ2-7	NA	TGTGCCAGCAGCGTGGAGCGGGGTTTAGCCTACGAGCAGTACTTC	CASSVERGLAYEQYF
TRBV11-1	NA	TRBJ2-7	once	TGTGCCAGCAGTTACGGACTGGACTACGAGCAGTACTTC	CASSYGLDYEQYF
TRBV25-1	NA	TRBJ2-1	NA	TGTGCCAGCAGTACTTTCAGGGGCGTCTACAATGAGCAGTTCTTC	CASSTFRGVYNEQFF
TRBV11-2	NA	TRBJ1-1	NA	TGTGCCAGCAGCTTATTTTCAGGGGAGAAGACTGAAGCTTTCTTT	CASSLFSGEKTEAFF
TRBV7-8	NA	TRBJ1-1	NA	TGTGCCAGCAACTTCAGGGAGGGAGGCACTGAAGCTTTCTTT	CASNFREGGTEAFF